Given below is one T cell receptor (beta chain) in context. What it recognizes is unknown. This specimen comes from a study of T cell responses to AZD1222 COVID-19 vaccine. Notes on the study in general: CD4 TCRs covered the whole spike, strongest at regions 160-218 and 743-854. Nearly half of spike-specific TCRs reportedly go after variant regions that carry no mutations. Recipients of two AZD1222 doses showed rising Spike-specific TCR breadth and depth.

Sequenced by immunoSEQ multiplex PCR; TCRdb stores in-frame clones only, minus some. The data hold fewer than 140,000 clones, with about 90% observed a single time. V shed 4 bases, J shed 2 bases, and the junction held 4 bases outside the gene matches. Germline CDR1 MNHEY, CDR2 SVGAGI. CDR3 length: 14 amino acids. The input for sequencing was peripheral blood, taken 28 days after the second AZD1222 dose. The chain is built from TRBV6-5 and TRBJ2-7; 8 nucleotides align to TRBD1. This receptor was identified in an adult who received the AZD1222 COVID-19 vaccine. The CDR3 loop reads CASSFDRGPYEQYF. In DNA, the CDR3 is TGTGCCAGCAGTTTCGACAGGGGTCCCTACGAGCAGTACTTC.